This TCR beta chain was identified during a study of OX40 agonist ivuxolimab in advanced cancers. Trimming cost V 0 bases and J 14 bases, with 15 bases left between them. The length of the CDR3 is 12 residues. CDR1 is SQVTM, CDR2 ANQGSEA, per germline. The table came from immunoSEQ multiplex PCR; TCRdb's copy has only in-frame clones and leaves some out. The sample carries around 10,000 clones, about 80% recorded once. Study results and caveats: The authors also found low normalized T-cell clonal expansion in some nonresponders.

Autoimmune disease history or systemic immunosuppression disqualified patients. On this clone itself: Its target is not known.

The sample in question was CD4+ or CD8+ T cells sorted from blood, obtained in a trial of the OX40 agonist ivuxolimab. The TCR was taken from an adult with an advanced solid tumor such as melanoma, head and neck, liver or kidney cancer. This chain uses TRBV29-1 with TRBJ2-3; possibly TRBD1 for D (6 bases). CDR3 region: CSVEDKPTGPYF. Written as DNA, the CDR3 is TGCAGCGTTGAAGATAAGCCCACAGGGCCGTATTTT.